This entry concerns a single TCR beta chain. The antigen is unknown. TCRbeta library preparation incorporated unique molecular identifiers. TCRdb re-analysed the PCR reads in MiXCR, keeping a single row per CDR3 protein. The profile shows a few hundred thousand distinct CDR3 sequences, 27% of them singletons. This entry belongs to a study of T-cell reconstitution after alpha-beta-depleted transplantation in children. Study-level points and caveats: Reportedly, only several hundred clones from non-depleted graft cells drove alpha-beta T-cell counts at about two months. Surviving recipient T cells and intrathymic progenitors accounted for some patients' high TCRbeta diversity at day 60. T-cell counts and diversity at one year following transplant were attributed mainly to newly produced T cells.

The CDR3 runs 15 residues. The V and J ends lost 4 bases and 6 bases, in that order; junction bases with no gene match: 12. Germline CDR1 and CDR2: SGHRS and YFSETQ. The origin of this receptor is a boy under two years old with Wiskott-Aldrich syndrome, due to receive a stem cell transplant. The chain carries TRBV5-1 and TRBJ2-7, with TRBD1 identical over 8 bases. The sequenced sample was PBMCs, obtained before TCRalphabeta/CD19-depleted stem cell transplant. CDR3 sequence: CASSGRDRGVSEQYF. Here the CDR3 DNA reads TGCGCCAGCAGCGGCCGAGACAGGGGTGTTAGCGAGCAGTACTTC. Full variable domain (remainder filled in from reference TRBV5-1 and TRBJ2-7): KAGVTQTPRYLIKTRGQQVTLSCSPISGHRSVSWYQQTPGQGLQFLFEYFSETQRNKGNFPGRFSGRQFSNSRSEMNVSTLELGDSALYLCASSGRDRGVSEQYFGPGTRLTVT.